This TCR beta chain is from a study of cytomegalovirus exposure and HLA in healthy donors. This CDR3 has 14 residues. With V trimmed by 6 bases and J by 5 bases, 5 bases remained unmatched. CDR1 MNHEY and CDR2 SVGAGI come from the germline V gene. The PCR used 60 Vbeta and 13 Jbeta primers. Sequencing used immunoSEQ multiplex PCR; TCRdb keeps in-frame clones, though not all of them. Here the sample spans a few hundred thousand clones, about 93% being singletons. General study findings and limits: Most subjects had HLA-A and HLA-B alleles reportedly predicted accurately by TCR beta sequences. Common viral pathogens seemed, in a later analysis, to connect with several of the most significant clusters.

On this clone: Its antigen remains unknown.

This clonotype was obtained from a girl aged 2 to 9 in good health and CMV-seronegative. The specimen sequenced was PBMCs. V and J are TRBV6-5 and TRBJ2-1, with TRBD2 matching over 9 bases. CDR3 nucleotide sequence: TGTGCCAGCAGGAATAGACTAGCGGACAATGAGCAGTTCTTC. This translates into CASRNRLADNEQFF.